The source of this TCR beta chain is a study of regulatory T cells in long-lasting Graves disease. Described time point: persistent/refractory GD, antithyroid drugs over 5 years with positive TRAb. TCR sequences were obtained from RNA taken from PBMCs. Comment on this clonotype: What it recognizes is unknown.

Germline CDR1 and CDR2: SGDLS and YYNGEE. V dropped 2 bases and J dropped 2 bases, with 7 bases sitting between them. The CDR3 loop spans 13 amino acids. Study findings and constraints: What was studied was peripheral blood only, and not thyroid tissue. Fewer public clonotypes were shared by new patients (around 960) than by persistent patients (approximately 2,700).

The authors built TCR beta libraries using iRepertoire HTBI primers and Arm-PCR of CDR3 regions. Original data processing: Samples revealed 62 TRBV and 14 TRBJ segments. TCRdb re-analysed the multiplex PCR reads in MiXCR, keeping a single row per CDR3 protein. TCRdb's processing, not the authors', yielded these V and J calls. The sample lists around 510,000 distinct CDR3 sequences; 20% to 25% were seen once. This receptor was taken from a female donor with Graves disease. The chain couples TRBV9 to TRBJ1-2; the D gene is possibly TRBD1 (6 bases). Specimen: peripheral blood mononuclear cells (PBMCs), collected when the disease was refractory, from a patient treated with antithyroid drugs. The CDR3 spells CASSVDSNYGYTF. For the CDR3, the DNA is TGTGCCAGCAGCGTGGACAGCAACTATGGCTACACCTTC.